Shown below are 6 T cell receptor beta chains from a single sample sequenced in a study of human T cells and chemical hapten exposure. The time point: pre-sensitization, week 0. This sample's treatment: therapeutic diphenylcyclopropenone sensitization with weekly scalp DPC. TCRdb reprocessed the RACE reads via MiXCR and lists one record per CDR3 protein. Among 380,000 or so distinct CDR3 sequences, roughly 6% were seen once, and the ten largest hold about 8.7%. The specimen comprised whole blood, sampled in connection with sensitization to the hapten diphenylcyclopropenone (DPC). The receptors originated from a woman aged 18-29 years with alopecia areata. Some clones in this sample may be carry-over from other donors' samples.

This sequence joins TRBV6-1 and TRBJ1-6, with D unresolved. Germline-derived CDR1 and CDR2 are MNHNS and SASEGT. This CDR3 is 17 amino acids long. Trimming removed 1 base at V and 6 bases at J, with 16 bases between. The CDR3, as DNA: TGTGCCAGCAGTGAAGACCTAGACGGATACCTTAATTCACCCCTCCACTTT. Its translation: CASSEDLDGYLNSPLHF.

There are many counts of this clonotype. The CDR3 DNA follows: TGTGCCAGCAGTCCCCGTCGGTACACCGGGGAGCTGTTTTTT. Its protein is CASSPRRYTGELFF. J is TRBJ2-2 and V is TRBV6-5, with no clear D. There are 14 residues in the CDR3. V was clipped by 5 bases and J by 3 bases, with 10 bases between them. Germline CDR1 is MNHEY and CDR2 is SVGAGI.

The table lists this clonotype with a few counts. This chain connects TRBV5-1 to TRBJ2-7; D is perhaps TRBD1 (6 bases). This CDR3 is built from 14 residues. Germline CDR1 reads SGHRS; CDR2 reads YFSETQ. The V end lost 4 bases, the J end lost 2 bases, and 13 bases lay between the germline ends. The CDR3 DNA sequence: TGCGCCAGCAGCGTAGAAGGGGGAACCTACGAGCAGTACTTC. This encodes CASSVEGGTYEQYF.

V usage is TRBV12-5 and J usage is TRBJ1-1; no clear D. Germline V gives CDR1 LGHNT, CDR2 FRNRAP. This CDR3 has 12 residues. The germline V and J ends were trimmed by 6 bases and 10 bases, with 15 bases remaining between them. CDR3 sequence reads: CASGLGGPLAFF. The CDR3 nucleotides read TGTGCTAGTGGCCTGGGCGGTCCGTTAGCTTTCTTT. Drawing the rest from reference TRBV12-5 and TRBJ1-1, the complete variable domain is DARVTQTPRHKVTEMGQEVTMRCQPILGHNTVFWYRQTMMQGLELLAYFRNRAPLDDSGMPKDRFSAEMPDATLATLKIQPSEPRDSAVYFCASGLGGPLAFFGQGTRLTVV.

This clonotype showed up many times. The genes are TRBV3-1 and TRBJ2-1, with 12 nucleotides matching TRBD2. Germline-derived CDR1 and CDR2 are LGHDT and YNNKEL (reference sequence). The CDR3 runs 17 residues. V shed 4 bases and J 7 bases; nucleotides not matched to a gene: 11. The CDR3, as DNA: TGTGCCAGCAGCCCTAACCTAGCGGGGGGGCGGATAAATGAGCAGTTCTTC. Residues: CASSPNLAGGRINEQFF.

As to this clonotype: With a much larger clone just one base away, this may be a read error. In DNA, the CDR3 is TGCATTGCTAGGGCCGGGACCTACGAGCAGTACTTC. It codes for CIARAGTYEQYF. This chain connects TRBV20-1 to TRBJ2-7; D may be TRBD2 (5 bases). Germline V gene lookup returns CDR1 DFQATT and CDR2 SNEGSKA (reference sequence). The CDR3 contains 12 residues.